The clone carrying this T cell receptor (beta chain) was seen more than once but under ten times. What it binds is not known. Using its own MiXCR run on the RT-PCR reads, TCRdb lists one record per CDR3 protein. The sample gives fewer than 600,000 distinct CDR3 sequences, approximately 7.8% of which show up once; less than 15% is in the top ten. This record comes from a study of response to subunit inactivated influenza vaccine. CDR1 and CDR2 (germline): SGHTA, FQGNSA. The CDR3 runs to 13 residues. V was clipped by 2 bases and J by 7 bases, with 9 bases between them. Findings and limits, study-wide: T cells newly recruited by each seasonal influenza vaccination are few, the authors suggested.

The specimen was PBMCs from blood, collected around 25 months after vaccination. The chain couples TRBV7-2 to TRBJ2-1, with D tentatively TRBD2 (5 bases). This TCR derives from a man in his fifties or sixties who received an inactivated influenza vaccine. CDR3 sequence: CASSLLSENEQFF. The CDR3 DNA is TGTGCCAGCAGCTTACTTAGCGAGAATGAGCAGTTCTTC.